This T cell receptor (beta chain) was recorded in a study of beta chain features in type 1 diabetes. Whole-study findings and limits: Shorter TCRB CDR3s, moderately but significantly so, were found in Type 1 diabetes patients in all four CD4+ subsets.

Sorted cells reached over 98% purity in every population. About this clone itself: Its antigen is undetermined.

The sequenced template was cDNA made from the entire isolated RNA. TCRdb keeps only in-frame clones here, not all; method: immunoSEQ multiplex PCR. The sample carries 350,000 to 450,000 clones, around 15% recorded once. The specimen was naive CD4+ T cells from blood. The sequence derives from a woman under 30 in good health.

The CDR3, as DNA: TGTGCCAGCAGTTACGGCCAGGGGAGCTATGGCTACACCTTC. Translated: CASSYGQGSYGYTF. This chain links TRBV6-5 with TRBJ1-2, with D perhaps matching TRBD1 (6 bases). Trimming removed 2 bases from V and 4 bases from J, with 11 bases in between. Germline V gene sequence: CDR1 MNHEY, CDR2 SVGAGI. The CDR3 totals 14 residues.